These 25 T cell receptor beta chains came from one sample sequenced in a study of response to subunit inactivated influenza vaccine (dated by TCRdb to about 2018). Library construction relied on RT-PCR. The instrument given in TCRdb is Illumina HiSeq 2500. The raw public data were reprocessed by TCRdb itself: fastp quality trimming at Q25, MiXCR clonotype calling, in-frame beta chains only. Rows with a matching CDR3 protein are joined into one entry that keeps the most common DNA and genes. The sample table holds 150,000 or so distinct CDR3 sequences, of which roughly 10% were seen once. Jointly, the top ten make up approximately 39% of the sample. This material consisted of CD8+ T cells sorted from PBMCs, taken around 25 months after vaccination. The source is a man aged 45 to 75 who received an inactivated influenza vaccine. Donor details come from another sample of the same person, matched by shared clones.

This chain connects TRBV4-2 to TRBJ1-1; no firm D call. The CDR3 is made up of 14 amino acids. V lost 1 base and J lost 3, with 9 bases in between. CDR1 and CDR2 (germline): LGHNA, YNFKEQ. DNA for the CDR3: TGTGCCAGCAGCCAAGGAACGGGGTACACTGAAGCTTTCTTT. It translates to CASSQGTGYTEAFF.

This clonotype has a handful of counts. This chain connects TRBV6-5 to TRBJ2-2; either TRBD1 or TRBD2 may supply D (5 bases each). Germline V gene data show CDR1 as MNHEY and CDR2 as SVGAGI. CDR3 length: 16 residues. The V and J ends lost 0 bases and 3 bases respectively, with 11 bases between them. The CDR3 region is CASSYSGTHHTGELFF. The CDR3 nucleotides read TGTGCCAGCAGTTACTCAGGGACCCACCACACCGGGGAGCTGTTTTTT.

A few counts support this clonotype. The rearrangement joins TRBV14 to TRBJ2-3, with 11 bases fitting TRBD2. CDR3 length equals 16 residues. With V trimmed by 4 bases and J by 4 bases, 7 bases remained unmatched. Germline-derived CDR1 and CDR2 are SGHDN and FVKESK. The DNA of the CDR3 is TGTGCCAGCAGCCTTCTAGCGGGAGGTCTACCAGATACGCAGTATTTT. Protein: CASSLLAGGLPDTQYF.

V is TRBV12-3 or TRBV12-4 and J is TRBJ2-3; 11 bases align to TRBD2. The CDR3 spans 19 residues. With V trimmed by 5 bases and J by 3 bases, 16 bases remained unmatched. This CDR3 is CASSGLSSGGAGRTDTQYF. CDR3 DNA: TGTGCCAGCAGTGGCCTTAGTAGCGGGGGGGCCGGTAGGACAGATACGCAGTATTTT.

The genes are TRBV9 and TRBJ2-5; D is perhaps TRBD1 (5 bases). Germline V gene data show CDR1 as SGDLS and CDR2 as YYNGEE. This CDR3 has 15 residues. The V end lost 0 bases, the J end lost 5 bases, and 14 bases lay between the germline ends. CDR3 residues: CASSVEGAHRETQYF. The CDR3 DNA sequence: TGTGCCAGCAGCGTAGAAGGGGCACACCGTGAGACCCAGTACTTC. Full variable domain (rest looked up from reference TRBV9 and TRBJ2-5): DSGVTQTPKHLITATGQRVTLRCSPRSGDLSVYWYQQSLDQGLQFLIQYYNGEERAKGNILERFSAQQFPDLHSELNLSSLELGDSALYFCASSVEGAHRETQYFGPGTRLLVL.

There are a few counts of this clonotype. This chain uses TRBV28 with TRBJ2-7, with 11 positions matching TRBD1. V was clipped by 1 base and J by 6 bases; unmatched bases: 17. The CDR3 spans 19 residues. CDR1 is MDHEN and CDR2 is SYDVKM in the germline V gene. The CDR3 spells CASSLSPGQGVASALEQYF. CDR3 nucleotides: TGTGCCAGCAGTTTATCCCCGGGACAGGGGGTTGCTAGCGCCCTCGAGCAGTACTTC.

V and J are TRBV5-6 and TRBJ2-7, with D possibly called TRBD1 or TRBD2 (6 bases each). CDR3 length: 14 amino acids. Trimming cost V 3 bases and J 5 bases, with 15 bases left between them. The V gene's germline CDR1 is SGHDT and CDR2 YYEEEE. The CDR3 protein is CASSSGTGGHEQYF. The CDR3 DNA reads TGTGCCAGCAGCTCGGGTACCGGGGGCCACGAGCAGTACTTC.

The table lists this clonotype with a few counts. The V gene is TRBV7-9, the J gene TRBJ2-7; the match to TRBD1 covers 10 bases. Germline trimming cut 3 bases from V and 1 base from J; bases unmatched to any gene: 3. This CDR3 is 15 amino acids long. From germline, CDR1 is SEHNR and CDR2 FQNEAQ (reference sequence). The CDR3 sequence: CASSFPDRGSYEQYF. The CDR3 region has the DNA TGTGCCAGCAGCTTCCCGGACAGGGGGTCCTACGAGCAGTACTTC.

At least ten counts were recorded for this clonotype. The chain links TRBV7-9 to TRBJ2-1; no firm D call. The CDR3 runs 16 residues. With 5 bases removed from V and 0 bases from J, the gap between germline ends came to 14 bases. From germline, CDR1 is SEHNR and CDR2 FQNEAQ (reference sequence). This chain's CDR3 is CASSPYGPSSYNEQFF. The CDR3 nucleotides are TGTGCCAGCAGCCCCTATGGTCCGAGCTCCTACAATGAGCAGTTCTTC.

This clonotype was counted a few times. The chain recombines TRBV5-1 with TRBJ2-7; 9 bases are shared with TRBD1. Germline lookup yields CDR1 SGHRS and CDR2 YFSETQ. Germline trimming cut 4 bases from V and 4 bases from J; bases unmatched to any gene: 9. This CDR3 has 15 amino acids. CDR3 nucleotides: TGCGCCAGCAGCCACACTACAGGGGGCGCATACGAGCAGTACTTC. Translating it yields CASSHTTGGAYEQYF.

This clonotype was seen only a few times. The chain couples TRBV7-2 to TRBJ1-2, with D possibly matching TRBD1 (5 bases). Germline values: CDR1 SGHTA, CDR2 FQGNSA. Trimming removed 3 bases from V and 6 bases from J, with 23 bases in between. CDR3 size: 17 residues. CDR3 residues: CASSLRGTAAPWDGYTF. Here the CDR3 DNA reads TGTGCCAGCAGCTTGCGGGGGACGGCGGCTCCGTGGGATGGCTACACCTTC.

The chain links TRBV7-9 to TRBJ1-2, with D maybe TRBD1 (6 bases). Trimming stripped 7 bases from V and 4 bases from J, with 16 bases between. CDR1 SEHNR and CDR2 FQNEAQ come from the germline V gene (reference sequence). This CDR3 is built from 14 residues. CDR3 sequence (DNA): TGTGCCAGCAACCAATTTTCCAGGGGCTATGGCTACACCTTC. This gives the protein CASNQFSRGYGYTF. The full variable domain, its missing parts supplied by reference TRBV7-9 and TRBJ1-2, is DTGVSQNPRHKITKRGQNVTFRCDPISEHNRLYWYRQTLGQGPEFLTYFQNEAQLEKSRLLSDRFSAERPKGSFSTLEIQRTEQGDSAMYLCASNQFSRGYGYTFGSGTRLTVV.

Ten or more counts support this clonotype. The CDR3 DNA is TGTGCCAGCAGTTTAAGTGGGAGTCCTACCGGGGAGCTGTTTTTT. Protein product: CASSLSGSPTGELFF. The V and J genes are TRBV12-3 or TRBV12-4 and TRBJ2-2; D possibly corresponds to TRBD2 (5 bases). The CDR3 length is 15 residues. V was shortened by 2 bases and J by 5 bases, with 12 bases between the two germline ends.

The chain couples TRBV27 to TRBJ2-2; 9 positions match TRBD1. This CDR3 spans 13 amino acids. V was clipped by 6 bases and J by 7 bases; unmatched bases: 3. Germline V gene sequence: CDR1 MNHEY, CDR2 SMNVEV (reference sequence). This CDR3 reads CASRGQGIGELFF. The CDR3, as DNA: TGTGCCAGCAGGGGACAGGGAATCGGGGAGCTGTTTTTT.

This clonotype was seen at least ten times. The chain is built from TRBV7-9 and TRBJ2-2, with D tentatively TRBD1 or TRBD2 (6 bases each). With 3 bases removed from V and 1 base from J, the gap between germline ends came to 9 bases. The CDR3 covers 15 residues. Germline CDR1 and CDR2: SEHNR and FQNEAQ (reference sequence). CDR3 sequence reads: CASSFGGVNTGELFF. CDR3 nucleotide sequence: TGTGCCAGCAGCTTCGGGGGCGTGAACACCGGGGAGCTGTTTTTT.

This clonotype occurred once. The CDR3 spells CAISSFETPNYGYTF. DNA for the CDR3: TGTGCCATCAGTTCGTTCGAGACACCCAACTATGGCTACACCTTC. The chain has TRBV10-3 and TRBJ1-2, with D unresolved. V was cut by 5 bases and J by 2 bases, with 15 bases left in between. This CDR3 region has 15 residues. Germline CDR1 and CDR2: ENHRY and SYGVKD.

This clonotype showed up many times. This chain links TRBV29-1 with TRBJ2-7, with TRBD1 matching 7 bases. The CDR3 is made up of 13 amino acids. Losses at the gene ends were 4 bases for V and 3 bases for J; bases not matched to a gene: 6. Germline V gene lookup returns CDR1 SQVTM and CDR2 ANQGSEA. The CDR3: CSVVADRVYEQYF. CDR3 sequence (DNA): TGCAGCGTTGTCGCCGACAGGGTCTACGAGCAGTACTTC.

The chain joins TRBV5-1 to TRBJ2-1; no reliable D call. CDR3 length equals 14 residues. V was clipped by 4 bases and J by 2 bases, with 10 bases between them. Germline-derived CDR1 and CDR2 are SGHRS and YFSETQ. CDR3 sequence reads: CASSQVLAYNEQFF. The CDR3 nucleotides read TGCGCCAGCAGCCAGGTATTGGCCTACAATGAGCAGTTCTTC.

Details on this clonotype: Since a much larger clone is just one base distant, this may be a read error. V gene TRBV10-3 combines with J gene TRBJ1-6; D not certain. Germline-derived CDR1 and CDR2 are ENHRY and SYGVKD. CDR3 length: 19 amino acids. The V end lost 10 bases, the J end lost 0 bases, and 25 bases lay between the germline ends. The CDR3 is CASCLSRQLQSSYNSPLHF. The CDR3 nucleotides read TGTGCCAGCTGTTTAAGTCGGCAGCTTCAGAGCTCCTATAATTCACCCCTCCACTTT.

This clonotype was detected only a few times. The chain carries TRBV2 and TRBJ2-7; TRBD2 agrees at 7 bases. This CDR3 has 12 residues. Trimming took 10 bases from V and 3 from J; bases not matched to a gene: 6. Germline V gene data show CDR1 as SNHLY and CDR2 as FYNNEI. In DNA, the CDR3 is TGTGCCATGGGGAGGGCACTCTACGAGCAGTACTTC. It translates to CAMGRALYEQYF.

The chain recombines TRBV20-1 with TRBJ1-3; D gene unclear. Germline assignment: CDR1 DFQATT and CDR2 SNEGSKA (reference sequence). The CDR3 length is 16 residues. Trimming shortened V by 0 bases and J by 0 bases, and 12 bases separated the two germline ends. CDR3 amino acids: CSARDHLGISGNTIYF. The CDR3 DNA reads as TGCAGTGCTAGAGATCATCTGGGGATCTCTGGAAACACCATATATTTT.

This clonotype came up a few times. The CDR3 here is CASSQARPNSPLHF. CDR3 in DNA: TGTGCCAGCAGCCAGGCACGGCCTAATTCACCCCTCCACTTT. The V and J genes are TRBV7-2 and TRBJ1-6; D gene unclear. The CDR3 runs to 14 residues. Germline loops: CDR1 SGHTA, CDR2 FQGNSA. Trimming removed 5 bases from V and 6 bases from J, with 11 bases in between.

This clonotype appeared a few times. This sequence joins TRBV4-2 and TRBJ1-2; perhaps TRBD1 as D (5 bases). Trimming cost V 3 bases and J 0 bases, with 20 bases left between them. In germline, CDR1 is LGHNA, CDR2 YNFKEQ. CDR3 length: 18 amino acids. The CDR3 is CASSHRGSAGTSNYGYTF. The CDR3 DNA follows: TGTGCCAGCAGCCACAGAGGATCCGCCGGGACCTCTAACTATGGCTACACCTTC.

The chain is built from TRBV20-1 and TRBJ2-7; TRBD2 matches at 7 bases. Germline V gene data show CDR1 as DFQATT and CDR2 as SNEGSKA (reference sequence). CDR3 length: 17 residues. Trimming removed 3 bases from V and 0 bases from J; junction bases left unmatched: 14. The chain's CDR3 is CSASRLAGVPVSYEQYF. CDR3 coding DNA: TGCAGTGCTAGTCGTTTAGCGGGTGTTCCCGTCTCCTACGAGCAGTACTTC.

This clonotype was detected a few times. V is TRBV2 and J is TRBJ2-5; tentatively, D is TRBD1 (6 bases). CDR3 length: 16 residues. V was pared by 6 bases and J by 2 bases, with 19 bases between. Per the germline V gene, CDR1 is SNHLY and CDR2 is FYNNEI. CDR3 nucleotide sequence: TGTGCCAGCAGGGGCCACTTGGACAGCTGGCAAGAGACCCAGTACTTC. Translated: CASRGHLDSWQETQYF.